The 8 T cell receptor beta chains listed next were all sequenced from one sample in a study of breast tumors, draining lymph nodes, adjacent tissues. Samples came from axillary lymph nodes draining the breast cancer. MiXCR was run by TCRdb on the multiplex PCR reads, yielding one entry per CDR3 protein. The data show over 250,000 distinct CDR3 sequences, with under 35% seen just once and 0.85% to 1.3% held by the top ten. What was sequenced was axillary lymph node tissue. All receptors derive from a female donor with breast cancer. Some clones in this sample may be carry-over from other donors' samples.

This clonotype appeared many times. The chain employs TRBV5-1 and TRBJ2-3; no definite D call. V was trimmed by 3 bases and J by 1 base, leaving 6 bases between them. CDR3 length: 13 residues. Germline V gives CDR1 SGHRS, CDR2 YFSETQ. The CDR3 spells CASSWGGTDTQYF. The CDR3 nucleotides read TGCGCCAGCAGCTGGGGTGGCACAGATACGCAGTATTTT.

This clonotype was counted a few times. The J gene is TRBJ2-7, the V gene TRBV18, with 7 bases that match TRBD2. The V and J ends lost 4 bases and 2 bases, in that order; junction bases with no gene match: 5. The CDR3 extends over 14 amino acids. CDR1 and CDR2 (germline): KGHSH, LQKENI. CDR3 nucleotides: TGTGCCAGCTCACAGGGACTATTCGCCTACGAGCAGTACTTC. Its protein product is CASSQGLFAYEQYF.

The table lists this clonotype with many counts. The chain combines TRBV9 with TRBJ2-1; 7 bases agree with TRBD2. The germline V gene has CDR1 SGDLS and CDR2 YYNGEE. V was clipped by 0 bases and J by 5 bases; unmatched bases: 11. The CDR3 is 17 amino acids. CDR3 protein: CASSVGLAAVRDNEQFF. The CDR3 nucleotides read TGTGCCAGCAGCGTAGGGCTAGCGGCGGTACGGGACAATGAGCAGTTCTTC.

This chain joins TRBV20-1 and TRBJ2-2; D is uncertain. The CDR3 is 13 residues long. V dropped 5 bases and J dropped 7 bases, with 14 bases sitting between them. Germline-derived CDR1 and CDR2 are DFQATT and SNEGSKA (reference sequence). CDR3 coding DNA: TGCAGTGCTTGGGATGTTCAGAGCGGGGAGCTGTTTTTT. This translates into CSAWDVQSGELFF.

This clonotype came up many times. CDR3 DNA: TGTGCCAGCAGTCGCGGGGCTAGATCCTACGAGCAGTACTTC. It translates to CASSRGARSYEQYF. V gene TRBV2 combines with J gene TRBJ2-7; TRBD2 might be the D (6 bases). Trimming stripped 5 bases from V and 1 base from J, with 12 bases between. The V gene's germline CDR1 is SNHLY and CDR2 FYNNEI. The CDR3 runs 14 residues.

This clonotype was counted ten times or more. The CDR3: CSAGRDGSSYEQYF. The CDR3 nucleotides are TGCAGTGCTGGACGGGACGGCAGCTCCTACGAGCAGTACTTC. The rearrangement links TRBV20-1 to TRBJ2-7; D may be TRBD1 or TRBD2 (5 bases each). There are 14 residues in the CDR3. Germline lookup yields CDR1 DFQATT and CDR2 SNEGSKA (reference sequence). V lost 5 bases and J 0 bases, leaving 14 bases between the germline ends.

The CDR3 sequence: CSVTESGANVLTF. CDR3 sequence (DNA): TGCAGCGTAACAGAGTCTGGGGCCAACGTCCTGACTTTC. V and J are TRBV29-1 and TRBJ2-6; D call uncertain. The germline V gene has CDR1 SQVTM and CDR2 ANQGSEA. Trimming removed 6 bases at V and 1 base at J, with 7 bases between. The CDR3 loop spans 13 amino acids.

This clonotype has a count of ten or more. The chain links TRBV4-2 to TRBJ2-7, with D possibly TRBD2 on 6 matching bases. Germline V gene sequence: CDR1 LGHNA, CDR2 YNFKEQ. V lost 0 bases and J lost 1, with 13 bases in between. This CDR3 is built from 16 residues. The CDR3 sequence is CASSQEWGTPSYEQYF. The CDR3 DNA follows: TGTGCCAGCAGCCAAGAATGGGGGACTCCTTCCTACGAGCAGTACTTC.